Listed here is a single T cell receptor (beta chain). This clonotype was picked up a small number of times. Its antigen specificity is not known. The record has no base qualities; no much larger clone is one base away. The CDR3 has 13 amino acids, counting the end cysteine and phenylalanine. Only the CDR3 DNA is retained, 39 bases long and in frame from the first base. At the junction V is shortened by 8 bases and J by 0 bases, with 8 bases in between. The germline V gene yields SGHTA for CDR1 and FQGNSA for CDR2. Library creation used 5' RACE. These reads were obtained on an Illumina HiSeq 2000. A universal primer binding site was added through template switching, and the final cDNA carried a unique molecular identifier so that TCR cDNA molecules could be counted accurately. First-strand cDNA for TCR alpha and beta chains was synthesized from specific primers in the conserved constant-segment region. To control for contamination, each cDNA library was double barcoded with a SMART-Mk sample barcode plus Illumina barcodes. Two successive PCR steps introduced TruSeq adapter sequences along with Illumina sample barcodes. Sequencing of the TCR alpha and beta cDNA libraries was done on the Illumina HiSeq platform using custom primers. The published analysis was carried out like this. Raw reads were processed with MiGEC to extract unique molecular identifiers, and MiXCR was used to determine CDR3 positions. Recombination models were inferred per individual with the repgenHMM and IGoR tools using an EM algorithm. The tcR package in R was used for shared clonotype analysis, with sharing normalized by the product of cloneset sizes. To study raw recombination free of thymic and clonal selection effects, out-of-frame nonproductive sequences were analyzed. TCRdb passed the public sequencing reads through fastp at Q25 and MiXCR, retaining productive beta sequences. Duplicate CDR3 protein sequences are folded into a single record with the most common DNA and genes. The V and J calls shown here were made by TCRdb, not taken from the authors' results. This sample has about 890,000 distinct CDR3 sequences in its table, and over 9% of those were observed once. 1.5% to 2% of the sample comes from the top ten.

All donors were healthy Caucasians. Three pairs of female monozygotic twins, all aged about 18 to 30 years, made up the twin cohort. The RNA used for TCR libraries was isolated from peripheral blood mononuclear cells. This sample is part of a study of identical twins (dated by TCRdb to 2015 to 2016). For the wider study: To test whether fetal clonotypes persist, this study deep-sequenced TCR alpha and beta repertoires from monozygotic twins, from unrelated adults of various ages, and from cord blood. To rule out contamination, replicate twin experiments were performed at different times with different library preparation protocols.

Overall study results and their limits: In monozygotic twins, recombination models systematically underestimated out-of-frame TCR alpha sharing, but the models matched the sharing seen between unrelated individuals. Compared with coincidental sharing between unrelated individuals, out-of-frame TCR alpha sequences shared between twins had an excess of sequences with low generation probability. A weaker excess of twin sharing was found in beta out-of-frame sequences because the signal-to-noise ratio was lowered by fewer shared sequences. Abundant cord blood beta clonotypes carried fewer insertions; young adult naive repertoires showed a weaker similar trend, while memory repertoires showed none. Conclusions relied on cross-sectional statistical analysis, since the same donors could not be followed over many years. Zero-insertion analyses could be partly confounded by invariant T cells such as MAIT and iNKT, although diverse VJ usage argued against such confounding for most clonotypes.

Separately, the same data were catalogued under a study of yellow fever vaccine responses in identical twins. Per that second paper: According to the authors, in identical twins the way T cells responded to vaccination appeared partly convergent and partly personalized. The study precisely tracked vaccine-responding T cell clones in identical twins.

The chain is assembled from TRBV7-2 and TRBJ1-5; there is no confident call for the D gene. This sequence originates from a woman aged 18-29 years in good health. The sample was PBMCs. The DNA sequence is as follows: TGTGCCAGCGGGTCCAATAGCAATCAGCCCCAGCATTTT. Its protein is CASGSNSNQPQHF.